Described below is a single T cell receptor beta chain sequence and its context. The data are from a study of CD8 T cells in Susac syndrome. Reverse transcription of roughly 0.45 to 1 ug RNA was performed with random hexamers. TCRdb re-called the immunoSEQ multiplex PCR reads through MiXCR, storing one row per CDR3 protein. The sample lists nearly 70,000 distinct CDR3 sequences; 95% were seen once. The receptor comes from a human donor in good health. The specimen sequenced was CD8+ T cells from PBMCs.

The CDR3 protein is CASSPNDQVYYGYTF. The CDR3 DNA reads as TGTGCCAGCAGCCCGAATGATCAGGTTTACTATGGCTACACCTTC. The V and J genes are TRBV14 and TRBJ1-2; D unresolved. V dropped 4 bases and J dropped 3 bases, with 15 bases sitting between them. CDR1 is SGHDN, CDR2 FVKESK, per germline. The CDR3 is 15 amino acids.